These T cell receptor beta chains were read from a single sample in a study of T cell responses to AZD1222 COVID-19 vaccine. Profiling relied on immunoSEQ multiplex PCR, and the TCRdb table lists in-frame clones only, not all of them. The table records some 170,000 clones, around nine tenths of them present only once. The specimen was peripheral blood, collected on day 0 of AZD1222 vaccination. These receptor sequences come from an adult in good health. Both conserved end residues are trimmed from each CDR3.

J gene | V gene | CDR3 protein
TRBJ2-7 | TRBV7-9 | ASRQTGTAPSEQY
TRBJ2-3 | TRBV20-1 | SASRAGAVTDTQY
TRBJ2-3 | TRBV6-5 | ASSYDRLTSTDTQY
TRBJ2-5 | TRBV19 | ASSIAVPGVIVKETQY
TRBJ2-1 | TRBV9 | ASSASGTETNNEQF
TRBJ1-5 | TRBV7-2 | ASSLAGTGSGQPQH
TRBJ1-1 | TRBV18 | ASSPLPPSGQTNTEAF
TRBJ2-5 | TRBV5-8 | ASSLGAAGGKETQY
TRBJ1-2 | TRBV28 | ASSALGGYGYT
TRBJ1-6 | TRBV9 | ASSRHNKGNSPLH
TRBJ2-7 | TRBV19 | ASSPDRSYEQY
TRBJ1-2 | TRBV5-1 | ASSLNRGDYGYT
TRBJ2-6 | TRBV6-6 | ASSQTGLVSSGANVLT
TRBJ2-1 | TRBV14 | ASTDGGSYNEQF
TRBJ2-1 | TRBV3-1/TRBV3-2 | ASSQVVGEQF
TRBJ1-1 | TRBV5-4 | ASSLDGGNTEAF
TRBJ1-6 | TRBV30 | AWSKQRNSPLH
TRBJ1-6 | TRBV2 | ASSEAGGPLH
TRBJ2-7 | TRBV29-1 | SVEGSSYEQY
TRBJ2-7 | TRBV7-2 | ASSLLHSATYEQY
TRBJ1-1 | TRBV4-3 | ASSHQGTEAF
TRBJ2-5 | TRBV19 | ASSIVSGETQY
TRBJ2-1 | TRBV9 | ASSVGILAGYNEQF
TRBJ2-1 | TRBV25-1 | ASTERGGPYNEQF
TRBJ1-3 | TRBV5-1 | ASSLGTGYSGNTIY
TRBJ2-1 | TRBV10-3 | AISKGGPGPDGAQF
TRBJ2-2 | TRBV3-1/TRBV3-2 | ASSLRPSGTAGGTGELF
TRBJ1-5 | TRBV19 | ASSIQWSNQPQH
TRBJ2-3 | TRBV7-2 | ASSPGLAGDSQY
TRBJ2-6 | TRBV28 | ASTPGGAGANVLT
TRBJ1-2 | TRBV29-1 | SGGGDSGYT
TRBJ2-3 | TRBV15 | ATSSPSGLAGGDTQY
TRBJ2-3 | TRBV10-3 | AISEAGETRDTQY
TRBJ1-4 | TRBV19 | ASSIARVSTNEKLF
TRBJ1-1 | TRBV28 | ASSLWGQFHTEAF
TRBJ1-1 | TRBV6-5 | ASTRRGGRNTEAF
TRBJ1-2 | TRBV5-1 | ASSDFGGEDYGYT
TRBJ2-7 | TRBV7-2 | ASSLHAGGGSYEQY
TRBJ2-1 | TRBV6-5 | ASSYGTGGTNEQF
TRBJ1-5 | TRBV30 | AWSVGGGGSRNQPQH
TRBJ1-6 | TRBV28 | ASSLGDLNSPLH
TRBJ1-6 | TRBV28 | ASRVMNSPLH
TRBJ2-2 | TRBV5-1 | ASSKDRGNTGELF
TRBJ1-1 | TRBV6-5 | ASIKDGQDTEAF
TRBJ1-6 | TRBV3-1/TRBV3-2 | ASSQRVSYSPLH
TRBJ2-1 | TRBV5-1 | ASSPGQGASREQF
TRBJ2-5 | TRBV5-6 | ASSTTSGGPGETQY